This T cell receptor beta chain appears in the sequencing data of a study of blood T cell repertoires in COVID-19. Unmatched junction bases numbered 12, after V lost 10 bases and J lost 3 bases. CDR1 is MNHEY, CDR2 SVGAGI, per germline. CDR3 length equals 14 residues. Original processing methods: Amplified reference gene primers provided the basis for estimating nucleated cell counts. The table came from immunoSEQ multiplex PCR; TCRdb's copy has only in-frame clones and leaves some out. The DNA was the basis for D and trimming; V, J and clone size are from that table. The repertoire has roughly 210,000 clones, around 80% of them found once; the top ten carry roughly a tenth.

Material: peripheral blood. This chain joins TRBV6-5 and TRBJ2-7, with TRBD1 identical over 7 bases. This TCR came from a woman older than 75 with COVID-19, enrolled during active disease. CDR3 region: CATTPGGRVYEQYF. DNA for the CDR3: TGTGCCACCACCCCAGGGGGTCGAGTCTACGAGCAGTACTTC.